The rows below give T cell receptor beta chains drawn from one sample of a study of shared T cell receptors in the human thymus. Clones were read by immunoSEQ multiplex PCR, and TCRdb kept only the in-frame ones, dropping some. The table records approximately 660,000 clones, roughly 90% of them present only once. The same data also went into a second study, on human thymus T cells.

Sequencing used thymocytes. These receptors all stem from a boy younger than two with a congenital heart defect. Both conserved end residues are part of each CDR3. D genes are given only for firm matches. For some rows the clone size is stated as once, few or many, or as a class when expanded; others skip it.

D	length	J	size	V	DNA	CDR3
TRBD2	16	TRBJ2-3	NA	TRBV2	TGTGCCAGCAGTGAGGGACTAGCGGGAAGCACAGATACGCAGTATTTT	CASSEGLAGSTDTQYF
NA	14	TRBJ2-5	NA	TRBV2	TGTGCCAGCAGGGGCAAGGGAGGAGGAGAGACCCAGTACTTC	CASRGKGGGETQYF
TRBD2	16	TRBJ2-7	NA	TRBV7-2	TGTGCCAGCAGCATGCGGACTAGCGGGAGGGGCTACGAGCAGTACTTC	CASSMRTSGRGYEQYF
NA	19	TRBJ2-7	NA	TRBV28	TGTGCCAGCAGTTGGAGTCCCGCTGGAGGGGGCGACTACTACTACGAGCAGTACTTC	CASSWSPAGGGDYYYEQYF
NA	13	TRBJ2-1	once	TRBV6-5	TGTGCCAGCAGTCAGGGGGACTTCTGTGAGCAGTTCTTC	CASSQGDFCEQFF
NA	12	TRBJ2-7	NA	TRBV11-2	TGTGCCAGCAGCCCGGCGGGTTACGAGCAGTACTTC	CASSPAGYEQYF
NA	15	TRBJ1-2	NA	TRBV29-1	TGCAGCGTTGAAGATGTCCAACGGCAGGGTGGTGGCTACACCTTC	CSVEDVQRQGGGYTF
NA	13	TRBJ1-2	NA	TRBV14	TGTGCCAGCAGCCACACAGCTGGCTGGGGCTACACCTTC	CASSHTAGWGYTF
NA	13	TRBJ2-7	NA	TRBV27	TGTGCCAGCAGTTTATTCCCCTCGTACGAGCAGTACTTC	CASSLFPSYEQYF
TRBD2	16	TRBJ2-7	NA	TRBV19	TGTGCCAGTAGTTCAGATACTAGCGGGGGTTCCTACGAGCAGTACTTC	CASSSDTSGGSYEQYF
NA	13	TRBJ2-1	NA	TRBV28	TGTGCCACCCGGGTCAGCTCCTACAATGAGCAGTTCTTC	CATRVSSYNEQFF
NA	12	TRBJ2-1	NA	TRBV5-1	TGCGCCAGCAGTTCGCTAGCGAATGAGCAGTTCTTC	CASSSLANEQFF
TRBD2	14	TRBJ2-7	NA	TRBV4-3	TGCGCCAGCAGCCAGTGGACTAGCAGGCGCGAGCAGTACTTC	CASSQWTSRREQYF
NA	13	TRBJ2-7	NA	TRBV6-5	TGTGCCAGCAGTTACGGGAGGCCCTACGAGCAGTACTTC	CASSYGRPYEQYF
NA	13	TRBJ2-7	NA	TRBV7-2	TGTGCCAGCAGCCCACGACAGTACTACGAGCAGTACTTC	CASSPRQYYEQYF
NA	16	TRBJ2-6	NA	TRBV25-1	TGTGCCAGCAGTGAAGAGCGGGTCGCAGGGGCCAACGTCCTGACTTTC	CASSEERVAGANVLTF
TRBD1	16	TRBJ1-1	NA	TRBV6-4	TGTGCCAGCAGTCCCCGCCCTTGGACAGGGACCGCTGAAGCTTTCTTT	CASSPRPWTGTAEAFF
NA	13	TRBJ1-1	NA	TRBV28	TGTGCCAGCAGTTGGACTCCGGGGACTGAAGCTTTCTTT	CASSWTPGTEAFF
TRBD1	15	TRBJ2-5	few	TRBV4-3	TGCGCCAGCAGCCCGGACAGGGGAGGGCAAGAGACCCAGTACTTC	CASSPDRGGQETQYF
NA	17	TRBJ2-3	NA	TRBV10-3	TGTGCCATCAGTGAGTCTTGGGTCTCCGAGGGGGCAGATACGCAGTATTTT	CAISESWVSEGADTQYF
NA	17	TRBJ2-6	NA	TRBV11-2	TGTGCCAGCAGCTTAGATTGGCGGGGGCCTGGGGCCAACGTCCTGACTTTC	CASSLDWRGPGANVLTF